This record concerns one T cell receptor (beta chain) sequence. Its antigen is unknown. This sample is drawn from a study of beta chain features in type 1 diabetes. Study observations and caveats: TCRB CDR3s from Type 1 diabetes patients were moderately but significantly shorter in all four CD4+ subsets. Within patients, naive, central memory and Treg TCRB repertoires seemed more similar than within healthy donors. High TCR expression in some cells could lead to their over-representation in cDNA sequencing.

All of the sorted populations showed purity greater than 98%. The isolated RNA, all of it, was reverse transcribed, so expressed TCRB transcripts were what got sequenced. Profiled with immunoSEQ multiplex PCR; TCRdb holds only in-frame clones, not every one. The data show over 200,000 clones, 9.5% to 13% seen once. Germline V lookup: CDR1 KGHSH, CDR2 LQKENI. Trimming cost V 0 bases and J 5 bases, with 10 bases left between them. This CDR3 has 14 amino acids. The V call is TRBV18, the J call TRBJ2-5; D is uncertain. Sequenced material: naive CD4+ T cells from blood. This clonotype was sampled from a man younger than 40 with type 1 diabetes. The CDR3 DNA reads as TGTGCCAGCTCACCACCAAGCCAAGCCGAGACCCAGTACTTC. Translating gives CASSPPSQAETQYF.